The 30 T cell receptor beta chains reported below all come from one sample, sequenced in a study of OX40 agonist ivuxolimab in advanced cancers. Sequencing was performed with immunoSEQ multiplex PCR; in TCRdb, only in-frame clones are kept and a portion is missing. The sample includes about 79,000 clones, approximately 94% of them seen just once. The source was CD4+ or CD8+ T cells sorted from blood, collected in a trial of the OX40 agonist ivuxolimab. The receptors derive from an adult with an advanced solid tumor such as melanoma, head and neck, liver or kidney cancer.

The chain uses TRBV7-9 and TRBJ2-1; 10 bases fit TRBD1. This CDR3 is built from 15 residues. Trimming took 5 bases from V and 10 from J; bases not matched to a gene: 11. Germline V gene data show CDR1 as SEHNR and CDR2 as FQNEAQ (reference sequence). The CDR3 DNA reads TGTGCCAGCAGCACAGACAGGGGGCTCTTTTCGGAGCAGTTCTTC. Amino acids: CASSTDRGLFSEQFF.

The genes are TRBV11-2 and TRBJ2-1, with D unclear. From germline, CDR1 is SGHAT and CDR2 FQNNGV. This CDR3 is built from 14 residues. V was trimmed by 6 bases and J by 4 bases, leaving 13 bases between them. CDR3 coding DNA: TGTGCCAGCAGGCTGTCGGGCGGATACAATGAGCAGTTCTTC. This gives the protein CASRLSGGYNEQFF.

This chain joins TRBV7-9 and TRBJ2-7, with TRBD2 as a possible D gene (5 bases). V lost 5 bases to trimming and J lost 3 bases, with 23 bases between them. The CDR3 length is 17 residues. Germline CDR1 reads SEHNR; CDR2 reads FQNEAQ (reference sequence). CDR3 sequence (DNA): TGTGCCAGCAGCCATGGCCCGGCGGGTTACGGAAACTACGAGCAGTACTTC. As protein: CASSHGPAGYGNYEQYF.

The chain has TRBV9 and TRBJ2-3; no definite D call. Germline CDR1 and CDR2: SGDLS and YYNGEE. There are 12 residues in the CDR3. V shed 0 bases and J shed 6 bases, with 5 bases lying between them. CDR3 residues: CASSVDRDTQYF. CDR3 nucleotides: TGTGCCAGCAGCGTAGACCGGGATACGCAGTATTTT.

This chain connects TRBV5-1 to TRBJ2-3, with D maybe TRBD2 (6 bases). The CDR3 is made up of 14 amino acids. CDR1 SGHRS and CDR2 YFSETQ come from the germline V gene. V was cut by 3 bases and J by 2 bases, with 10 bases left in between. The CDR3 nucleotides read TGCGCCAGCAGCTCAAGGGACTCCACAGATACGCAGTATTTT. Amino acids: CASSSRDSTDTQYF.

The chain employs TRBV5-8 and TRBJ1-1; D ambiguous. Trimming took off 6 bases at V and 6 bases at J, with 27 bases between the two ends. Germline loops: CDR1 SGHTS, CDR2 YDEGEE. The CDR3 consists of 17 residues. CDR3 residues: CASKYPNGLFYPPEAFF. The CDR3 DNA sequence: TGTGCCAGCAAATACCCGAACGGGTTGTTCTATCCCCCTGAAGCTTTCTTT.

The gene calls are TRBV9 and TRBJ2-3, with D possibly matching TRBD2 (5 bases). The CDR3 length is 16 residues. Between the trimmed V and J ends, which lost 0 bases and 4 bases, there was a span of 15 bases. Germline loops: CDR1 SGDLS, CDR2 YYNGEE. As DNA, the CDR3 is TGTGCCAGCAGCGTAGGAGGAGGCAGTAATGCAGATACGCAGTATTTT. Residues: CASSVGGGSNADTQYF.

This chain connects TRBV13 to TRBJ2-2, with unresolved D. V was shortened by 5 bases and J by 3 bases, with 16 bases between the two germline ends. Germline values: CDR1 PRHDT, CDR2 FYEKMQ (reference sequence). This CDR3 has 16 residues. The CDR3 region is CASSKIRLEDTGELFF. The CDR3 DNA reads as TGTGCCAGCAGCAAGATCCGTCTCGAGGACACCGGGGAGCTGTTTTTT.

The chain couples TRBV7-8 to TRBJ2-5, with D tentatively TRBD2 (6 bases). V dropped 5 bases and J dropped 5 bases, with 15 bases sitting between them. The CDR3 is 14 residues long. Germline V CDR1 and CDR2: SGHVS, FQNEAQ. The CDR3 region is CASSTSGEAETQYF. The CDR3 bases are TGTGCCAGCAGCACCTCCGGGGAGGCGGAGACCCAGTACTTC.

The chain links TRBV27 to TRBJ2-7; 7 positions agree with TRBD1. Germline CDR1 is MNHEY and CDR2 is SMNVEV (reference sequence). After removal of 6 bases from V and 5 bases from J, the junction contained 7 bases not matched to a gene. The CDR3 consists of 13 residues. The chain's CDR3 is CASSPDREHEQYF. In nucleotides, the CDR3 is TGTGCCAGCAGCCCTGACAGGGAACACGAGCAGTACTTC.

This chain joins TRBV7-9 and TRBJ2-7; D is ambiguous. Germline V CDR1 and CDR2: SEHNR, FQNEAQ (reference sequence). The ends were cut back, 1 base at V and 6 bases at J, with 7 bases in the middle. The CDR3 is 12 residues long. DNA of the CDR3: TGTGCCAGCAGCTTAGAGCCCGGCGAGCAGTACTTC. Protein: CASSLEPGEQYF.

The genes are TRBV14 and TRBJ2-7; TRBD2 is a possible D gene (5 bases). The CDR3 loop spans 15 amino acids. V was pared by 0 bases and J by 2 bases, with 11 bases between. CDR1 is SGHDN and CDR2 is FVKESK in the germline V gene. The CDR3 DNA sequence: TGTGCCAGCAGCCAAGAGGACTTCGATCCCTACGAGCAGTACTTC. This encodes CASSQEDFDPYEQYF.

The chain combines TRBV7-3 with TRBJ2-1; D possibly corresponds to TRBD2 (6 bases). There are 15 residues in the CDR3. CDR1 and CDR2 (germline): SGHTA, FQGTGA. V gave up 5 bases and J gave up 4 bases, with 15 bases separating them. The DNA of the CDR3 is TGTGCCAGCAGCATTAGCGGAGGCGGATACAATGAGCAGTTCTTC. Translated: CASSISGGGYNEQFF.

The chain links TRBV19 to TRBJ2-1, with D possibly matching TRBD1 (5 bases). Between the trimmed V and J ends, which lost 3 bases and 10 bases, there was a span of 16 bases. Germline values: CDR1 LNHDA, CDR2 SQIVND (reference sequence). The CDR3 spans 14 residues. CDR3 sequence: CASSIQGSRREQFF. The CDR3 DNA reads TGTGCCAGTAGTATCCAGGGTAGCCGCAGGGAGCAGTTCTTC. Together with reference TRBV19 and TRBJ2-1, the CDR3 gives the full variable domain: DGGITQSPKYLFRKEGQNVTLSCEQNLNHDAMYWYRQDPGQGLRLIYYSQIVNDFQKGDIAEGYSVSREKKESFPLTVTSAQKNPTAFYLCASSIQGSRREQFFGPGTRLTVL.

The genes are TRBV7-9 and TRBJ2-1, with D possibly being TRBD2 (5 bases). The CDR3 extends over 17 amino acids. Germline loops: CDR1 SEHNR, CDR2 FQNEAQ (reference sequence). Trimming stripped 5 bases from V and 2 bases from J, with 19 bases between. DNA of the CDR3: TGTGCCAGCAGCCCACTTCTTAGCGTCCTAACCTACAATGAGCAGTTCTTC. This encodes CASSPLLSVLTYNEQFF. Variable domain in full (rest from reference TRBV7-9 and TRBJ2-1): DTGVSQNPRHKITKRGQNVTFRCDPISEHNRLYWYRQTLGQGPEFLTYFQNEAQLEKSRLLSDRFSAERPKGSFSTLEIQRTEQGDSAMYLCASSPLLSVLTYNEQFFGPGTRLTVL.

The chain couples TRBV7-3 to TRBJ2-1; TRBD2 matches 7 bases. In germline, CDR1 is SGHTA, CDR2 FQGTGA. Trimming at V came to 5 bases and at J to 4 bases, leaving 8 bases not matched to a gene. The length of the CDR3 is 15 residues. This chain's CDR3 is CASSRLAESYNEQFF. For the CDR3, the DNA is TGTGCCAGCAGCCGGCTAGCGGAGAGTTACAATGAGCAGTTCTTC.

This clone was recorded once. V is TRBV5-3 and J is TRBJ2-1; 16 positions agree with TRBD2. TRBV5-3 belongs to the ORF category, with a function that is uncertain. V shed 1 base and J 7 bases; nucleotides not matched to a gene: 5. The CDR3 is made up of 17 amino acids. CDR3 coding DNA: TGTGCCAGAAGCTTGACGGGACTAGCGGGAGGGCCAAATGAGCAGTTCTTC. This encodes CARSLTGLAGGPNEQFF.

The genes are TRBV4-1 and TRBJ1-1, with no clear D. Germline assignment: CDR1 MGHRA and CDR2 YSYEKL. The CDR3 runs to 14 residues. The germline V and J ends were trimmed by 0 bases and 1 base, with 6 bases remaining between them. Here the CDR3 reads CASSQDWQNTEAFF. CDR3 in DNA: TGCGCCAGCAGCCAAGATTGGCAGAACACTGAAGCTTTCTTT.

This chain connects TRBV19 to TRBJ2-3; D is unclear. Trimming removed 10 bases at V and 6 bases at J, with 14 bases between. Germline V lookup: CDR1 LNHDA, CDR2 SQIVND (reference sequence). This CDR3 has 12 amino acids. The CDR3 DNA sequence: TGTGCCACTTGGACCGCGCAGGATACGCAGTATTTT. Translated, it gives CATWTAQDTQYF. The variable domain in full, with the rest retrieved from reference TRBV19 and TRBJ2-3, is DGGITQSPKYLFRKEGQNVTLSCEQNLNHDAMYWYRQDPGQGLRLIYYSQIVNDFQKGDIAEGYSVSREKKESFPLTVTSAQKNPTAFYLCATWTAQDTQYFGPGTRLTVL.

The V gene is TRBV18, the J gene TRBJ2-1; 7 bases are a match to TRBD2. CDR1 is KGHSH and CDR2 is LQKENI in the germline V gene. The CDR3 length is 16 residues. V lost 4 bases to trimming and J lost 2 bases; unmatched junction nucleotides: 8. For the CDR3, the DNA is TGTGCCAGCTCACAAATAGCGGGCCCGACCTACAATGAGCAGTTCTTC. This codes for CASSQIAGPTYNEQFF.

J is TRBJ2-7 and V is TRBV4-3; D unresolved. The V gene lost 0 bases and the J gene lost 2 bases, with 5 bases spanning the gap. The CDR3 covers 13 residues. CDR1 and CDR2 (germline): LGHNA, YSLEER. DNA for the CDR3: TGCGCCAGCAGCCAAGATAGGGCCTACGAGCAGTACTTC. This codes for CASSQDRAYEQYF.

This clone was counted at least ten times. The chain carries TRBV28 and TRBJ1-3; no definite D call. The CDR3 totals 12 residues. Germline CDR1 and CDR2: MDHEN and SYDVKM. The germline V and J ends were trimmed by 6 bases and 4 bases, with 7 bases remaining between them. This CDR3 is CASSVGGNTIYF. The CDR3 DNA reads TGTGCCAGCAGCGTAGGGGGAAACACCATATATTTT.

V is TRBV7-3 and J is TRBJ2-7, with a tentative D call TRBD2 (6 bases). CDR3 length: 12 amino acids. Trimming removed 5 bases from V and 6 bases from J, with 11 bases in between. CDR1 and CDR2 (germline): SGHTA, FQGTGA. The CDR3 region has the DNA TGTGCCAGCAGCCCATCAGCGGGCGAGCAGTACTTC. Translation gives CASSPSAGEQYF.

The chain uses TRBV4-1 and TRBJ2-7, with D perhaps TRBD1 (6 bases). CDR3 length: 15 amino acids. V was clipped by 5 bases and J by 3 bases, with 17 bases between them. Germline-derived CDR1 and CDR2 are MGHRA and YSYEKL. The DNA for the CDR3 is TGCGCCAGCAGCTTCCGACAGGCCGTTGACTACGAGCAGTACTTC. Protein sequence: CASSFRQAVDYEQYF.

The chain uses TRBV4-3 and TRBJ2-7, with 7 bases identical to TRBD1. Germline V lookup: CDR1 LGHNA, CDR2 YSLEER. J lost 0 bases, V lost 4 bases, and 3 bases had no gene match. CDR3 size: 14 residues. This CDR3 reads CASSPDRPSYEQYF. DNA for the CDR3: TGCGCCAGCAGCCCGGACAGGCCCTCCTACGAGCAGTACTTC.

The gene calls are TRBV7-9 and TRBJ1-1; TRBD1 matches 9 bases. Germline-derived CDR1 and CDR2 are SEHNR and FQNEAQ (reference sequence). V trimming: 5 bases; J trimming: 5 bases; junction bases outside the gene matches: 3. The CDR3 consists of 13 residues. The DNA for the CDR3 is TGTGCCAGCAGCGAGGGACAGGGAACTGAAGCTTTCTTT. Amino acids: CASSEGQGTEAFF.

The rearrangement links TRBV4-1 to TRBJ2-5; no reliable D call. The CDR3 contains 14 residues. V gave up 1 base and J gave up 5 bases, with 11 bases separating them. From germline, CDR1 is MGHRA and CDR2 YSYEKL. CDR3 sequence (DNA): TGCGCCAGCAGCCAAGTGTTTAGCCGGGAGACCCAGTACTTC. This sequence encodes CASSQVFSRETQYF.

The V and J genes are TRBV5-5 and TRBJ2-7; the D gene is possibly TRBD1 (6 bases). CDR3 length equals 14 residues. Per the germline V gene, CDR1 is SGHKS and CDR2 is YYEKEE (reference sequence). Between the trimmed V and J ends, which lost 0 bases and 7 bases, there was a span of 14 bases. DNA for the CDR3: TGTGCCAGCAGCTTGGAGTGGACAGTAGAAGAGCAGTACTTC. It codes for CASSLEWTVEEQYF.

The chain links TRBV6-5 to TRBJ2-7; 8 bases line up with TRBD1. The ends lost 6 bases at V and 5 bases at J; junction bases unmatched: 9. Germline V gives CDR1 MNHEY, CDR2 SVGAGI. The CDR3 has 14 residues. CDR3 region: CASRAGQGFNEQYF. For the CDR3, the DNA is TGTGCCAGCAGAGCCGGACAGGGTTTCAACGAGCAGTACTTC.

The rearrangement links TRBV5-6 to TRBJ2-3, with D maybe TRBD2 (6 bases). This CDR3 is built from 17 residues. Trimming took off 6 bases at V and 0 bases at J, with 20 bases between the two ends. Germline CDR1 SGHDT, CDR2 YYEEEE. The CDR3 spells CASTGFAGTASTDTQYF. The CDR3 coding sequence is TGTGCCAGCACTGGATTTGCCGGGACTGCCAGCACAGATACGCAGTATTTT.